This is a list of T cell receptor beta chains from one sample in a study of T cell responses to AZD1222 COVID-19 vaccine. Here immunoSEQ multiplex PCR was the method, and the copy in TCRdb shows in-frame clones only, minus some. Among about 150,000 clones listed, nearly 95% were seen once. Sequenced material: peripheral blood, taken on day 0 of AZD1222 vaccination. The receptor set was obtained from an adult in good health. The CDR3 runs from the conserved cysteine through the conserved F or W. Each record gives: clone size, V gene, D gene, J gene, CDR3 DNA, CDR3 protein. D genes are given only for firm matches. Not every row has a clone size; where given, it reads once, few, many or a size class.

.	TRBV18	.	TRBJ1-5	TGTGCCAGCTCACCACAAGCTAATCAGCCCCAGCATTTT	CASSPQANQPQHF
.	TRBV28	TRBD1	TRBJ1-1	TGTGCCAGCAGTTTTCGGGGACAGGGCACTGAAGCTTTCTTT	CASSFRGQGTEAFF
.	TRBV12-5	.	TRBJ1-5	TGTGCTAGTGGTTTGTCCTCCCCCGGGAGGGGCCAGCCCCAGCATTTT	CASGLSSPGRGQPQHF
.	TRBV5-4	TRBD1	TRBJ1-3	TGTGCCAGCAGCTCCGGGACAGGGATCTCTGGAAACACCATATATTTT	CASSSGTGISGNTIYF
.	TRBV27	TRBD1	TRBJ2-1	TGTGCCAGCAGTTTAGATGCCTGGCAGGGGGCGTACAATGAGCAGTTCTTC	CASSLDAWQGAYNEQFF
.	TRBV4-3	.	TRBJ2-7	TGCGCCAGCAGCCAAGACAGGGGAAGGGACACTCTCTACGAGCAGTACTTC	CASSQDRGRDTLYEQYF
.	TRBV3-1/TRBV3-2	.	TRBJ1-2	TGTGCCAGCAGTGGAGAAAGGGTGTACTACACCTTC	CASSGERVYYTF
.	TRBV5-1	TRBD1	TRBJ1-1	TGCGCCAGCAGCTCCGGACAGGGCGACACTGAAGCTTTCTTT	CASSSGQGDTEAFF
.	TRBV19	.	TRBJ1-2	TGTGCCAGTAGAAACCCCAGTGAGGGTAGCCCTGGCTACACCTTC	CASRNPSEGSPGYTF
.	TRBV18	.	TRBJ2-4	TGTGCCAGCTCACCCTACCCCCTGGGGTTAGACAAAAACATTCAGTACTTC	CASSPYPLGLDKNIQYF
.	TRBV9	.	TRBJ1-4	TGTGCCAGCAGCGTAATTGACGGGGTCGGGGAAAAACTGTTTTTT	CASSVIDGVGEKLFF
.	TRBV7-3	.	TRBJ1-3	TGTGCCAGCAGCTTATATTACGCGAGGTGGAGCTCTGGAAACACCATATATTTT	CASSLYYARWSSGNTIYF
.	TRBV4-1	TRBD1	TRBJ1-5	TGCGCCAGCAGCCAAGATCGGGACAGGAGGAACAATCAGCCCCAGCATTTT	CASSQDRDRRNNQPQHF
.	TRBV23-1	TRBD1	TRBJ2-7	TGCGCCAGCAACGAAGGGGGCAGCCTAAAGGACTACGAGCAGTACTTC	CASNEGGSLKDYEQYF
once	TRBV12-3/TRBV12-4	.	TRBJ2-3	TGTGCCAGCAGTATCCTCCAGGCGGATACGCAGTATTTT	CASSILQADTQYF